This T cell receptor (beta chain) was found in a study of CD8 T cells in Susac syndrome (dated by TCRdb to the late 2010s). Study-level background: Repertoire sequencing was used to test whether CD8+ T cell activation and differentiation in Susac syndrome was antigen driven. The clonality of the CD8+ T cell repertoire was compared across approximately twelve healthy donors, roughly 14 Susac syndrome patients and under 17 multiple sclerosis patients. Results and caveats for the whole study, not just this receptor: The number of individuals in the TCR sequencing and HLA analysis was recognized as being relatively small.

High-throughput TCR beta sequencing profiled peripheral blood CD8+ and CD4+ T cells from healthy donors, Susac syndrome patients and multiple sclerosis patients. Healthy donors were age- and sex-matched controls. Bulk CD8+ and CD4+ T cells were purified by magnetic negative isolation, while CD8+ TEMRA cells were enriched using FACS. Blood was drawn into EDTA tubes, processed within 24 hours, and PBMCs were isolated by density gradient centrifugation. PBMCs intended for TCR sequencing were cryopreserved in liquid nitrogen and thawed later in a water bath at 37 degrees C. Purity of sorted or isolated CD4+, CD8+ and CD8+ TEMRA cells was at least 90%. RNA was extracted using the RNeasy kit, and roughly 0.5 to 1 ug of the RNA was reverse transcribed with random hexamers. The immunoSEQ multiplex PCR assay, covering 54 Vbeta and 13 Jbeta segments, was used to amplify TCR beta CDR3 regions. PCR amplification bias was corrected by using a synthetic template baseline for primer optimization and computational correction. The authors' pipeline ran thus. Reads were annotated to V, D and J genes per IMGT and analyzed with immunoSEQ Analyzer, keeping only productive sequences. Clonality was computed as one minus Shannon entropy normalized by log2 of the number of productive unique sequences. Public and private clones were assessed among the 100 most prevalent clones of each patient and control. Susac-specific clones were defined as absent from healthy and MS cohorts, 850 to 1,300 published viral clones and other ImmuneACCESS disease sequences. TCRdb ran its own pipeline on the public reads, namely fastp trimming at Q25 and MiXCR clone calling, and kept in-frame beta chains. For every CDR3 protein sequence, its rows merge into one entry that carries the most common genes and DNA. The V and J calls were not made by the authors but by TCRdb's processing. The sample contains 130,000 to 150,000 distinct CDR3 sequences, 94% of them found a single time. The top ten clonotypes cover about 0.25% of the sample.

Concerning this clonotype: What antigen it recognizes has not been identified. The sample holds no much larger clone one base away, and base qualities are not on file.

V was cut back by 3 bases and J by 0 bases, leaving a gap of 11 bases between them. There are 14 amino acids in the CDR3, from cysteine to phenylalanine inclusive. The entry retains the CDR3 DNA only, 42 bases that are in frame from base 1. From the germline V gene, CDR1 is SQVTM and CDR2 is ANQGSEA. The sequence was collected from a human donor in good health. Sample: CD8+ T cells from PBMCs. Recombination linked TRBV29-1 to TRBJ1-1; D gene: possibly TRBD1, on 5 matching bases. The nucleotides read TGCAGCGTTGAGCCGGGACCGTTGAACACTGAAGCTTTCTTT. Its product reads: CSVEPGPLNTEAFF.